The entry below gives a single TCR beta chain sequence along with its context. Antigen: not known. This record comes from a study of T cells in Graves' hyperthyroidism and ophthalmopathy. The TCR beta CDR3 regions underwent amplification using RNA transcripts as the source. During a first-round RT-PCR of the TCR CDR3, the HTBI primer set was used. TCRdb reprocessed the multiplex PCR reads with MiXCR, giving one entry per CDR3 protein. The table includes about 500,000 distinct CDR3 sequences, 46% detected once. Study-wide points: Peripheral blood also featured most of the thyroid clonotypes expanded above 0.001.

The germline V gene has CDR1 SGDLS and CDR2 YYNGEE. The CDR3 loop spans 15 amino acids. V was clipped by 0 bases and J by 8 bases, with 17 bases between them. Diagnosis relied on clinical symptoms, serum thyroxine and TRAb, thyroid ultrasound and orbital computed tomography. The TCR originated in an adult woman with Graves' disease, either hyperthyroidism or ophthalmopathy (not recorded which). The sequencing input was peripheral blood or thyroid tissue (not recorded which). The chain joins TRBV9 to TRBJ1-2; D gene uncertain. CDR3 DNA sequence: TGTGCCAGCAGCGTAGAGGCCATGGGGATAGTAGGCTACACCTTC. This encodes CASSVEAMGIVGYTF.